This TCR beta chain appears in the sequencing data of a study of shared clonotypes between healthy human individuals. This CDR3 contains 15 residues. Germline V gives CDR1 LGHNA, CDR2 YSLEER. Trimming left V 0 bases short and J 3 bases short, with 11 bases between. Repertoires were generated with immunoSEQ multiplex PCR, while TCRdb's copy carries only in-frame clones and drops some. Of 1,400,000 or so clones listed, about 98.5% are singletons. Material for sequencing was naive CD4+ T cells sorted from blood. Subset denoted: CD45RA+ positively selected. This chain uses TRBV4-3 with TRBJ1-1, with D perhaps TRBD1 (5 bases). This clonotype originated in a man younger than 40 in good health. The chain's CDR3 is CASSQDRRVYTEAFF. DNA of the CDR3: TGCGCCAGCAGCCAAGATCGCAGGGTCTACACTGAAGCTTTCTTT.